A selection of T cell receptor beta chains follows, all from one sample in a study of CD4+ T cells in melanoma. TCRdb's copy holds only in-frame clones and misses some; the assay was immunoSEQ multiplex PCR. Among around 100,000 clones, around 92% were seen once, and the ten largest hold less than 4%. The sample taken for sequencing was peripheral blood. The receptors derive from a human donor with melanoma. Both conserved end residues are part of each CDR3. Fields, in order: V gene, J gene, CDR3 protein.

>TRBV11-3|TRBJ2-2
CASSPHTGELFF
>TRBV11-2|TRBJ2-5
CASSLSRGQETQYF
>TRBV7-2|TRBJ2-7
CASSYQGLEQYF
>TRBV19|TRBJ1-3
CASNNPGQHFSGNTIYF
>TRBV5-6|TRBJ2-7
CASSSGLGHADEQYF
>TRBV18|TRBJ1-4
CASSPSGVVEKLFF
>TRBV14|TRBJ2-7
CASSQTGGDSYEQYF
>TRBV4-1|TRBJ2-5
CASSQISGREETQYF
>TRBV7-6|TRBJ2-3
CASSARPGTGVADTQYF
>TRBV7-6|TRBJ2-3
CASSLLRGHTDTQYF
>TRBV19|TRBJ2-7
CASRIGNGVYEQYF
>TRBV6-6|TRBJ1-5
CASRAGGTNQPQHF
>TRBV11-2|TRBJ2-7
CASSLVEASGYEQYF
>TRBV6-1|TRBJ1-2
CASSGGQGAFRGYTF
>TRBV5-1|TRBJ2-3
CASSPGRDPTDTQYF
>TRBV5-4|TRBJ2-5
CASSLARLAGGRETQYF
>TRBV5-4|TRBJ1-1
CASSPTGTPNTEAFF
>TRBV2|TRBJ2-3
CATKSSGGARDTQYF
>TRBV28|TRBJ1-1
CASSSLDRGNTEAFF
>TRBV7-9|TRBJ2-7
CASSQAYEQYF
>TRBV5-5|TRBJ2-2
CASSSEQPGQLFF
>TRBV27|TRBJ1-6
CASSFRTGRDSPLHF
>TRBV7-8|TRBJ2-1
CASSSLGTESSYNEQFF
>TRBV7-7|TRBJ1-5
CASSLDSNQPQHF
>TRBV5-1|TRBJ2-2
CASSGILNTGELFF
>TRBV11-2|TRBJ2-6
CASSLESSGANVLTF
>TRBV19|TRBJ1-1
CASRRVDTEAFF
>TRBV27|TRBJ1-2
CASSLSAQGYGYTF
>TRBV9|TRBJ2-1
CASGSSYNEQFF
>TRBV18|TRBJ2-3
CASSPATASTDTQYF
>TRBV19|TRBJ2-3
CASSKGHPGTSGDTQYF
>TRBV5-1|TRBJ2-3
CASRQGGTDTQYF
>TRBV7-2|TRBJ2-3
CASSLEGTSGGRTDTQYF
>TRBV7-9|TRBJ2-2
CASSFLGNGELFF
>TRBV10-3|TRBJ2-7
CAISDSGGASYEQYF
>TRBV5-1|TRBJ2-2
CASSLRESGGELFF
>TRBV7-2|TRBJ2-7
CASSFSGVVLDF
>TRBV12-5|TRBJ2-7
CASGYEGSYEQYF
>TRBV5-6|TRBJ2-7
CASSPKRGLAAYEQYF
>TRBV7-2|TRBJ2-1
CASSLETGDYNEQFF
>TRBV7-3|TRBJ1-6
CASSLGQPNSPLHF
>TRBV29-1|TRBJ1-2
CSVAGGANYGYTF
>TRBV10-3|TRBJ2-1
CAIRGGGGSYNEQFF
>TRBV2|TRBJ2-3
CASSPVDRGNWLTDTQYF
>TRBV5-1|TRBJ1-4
CASRRAEGNEKLFF